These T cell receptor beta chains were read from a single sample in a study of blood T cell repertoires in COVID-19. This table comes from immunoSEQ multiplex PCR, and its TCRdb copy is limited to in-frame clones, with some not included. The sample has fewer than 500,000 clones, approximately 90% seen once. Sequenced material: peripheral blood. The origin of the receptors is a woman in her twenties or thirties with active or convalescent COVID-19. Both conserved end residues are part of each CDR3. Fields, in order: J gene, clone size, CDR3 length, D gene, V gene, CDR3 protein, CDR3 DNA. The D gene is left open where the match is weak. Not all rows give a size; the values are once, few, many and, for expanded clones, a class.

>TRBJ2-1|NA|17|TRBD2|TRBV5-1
CASSLPNGLAEGDEQFF
TGCGCCAGCAGCTTGCCAAATGGACTAGCCGAGGGGGATGAGCAGTTCTTC
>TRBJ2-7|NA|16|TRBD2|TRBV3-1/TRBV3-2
CASSQGNLAGGYEQYF
TGTGCCAGCAGCCAAGGGAATCTAGCGGGAGGATACGAGCAGTACTTC
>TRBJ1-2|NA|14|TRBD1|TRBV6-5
CASRQTGQGGGYTF
TGTGCCAGCAGACAAACCGGACAGGGTGGGGGCTACACCTTC
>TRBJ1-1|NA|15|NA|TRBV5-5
CASSLGPGVSTEAFF
TGTGCCAGCAGCTTGGGGCCGGGGGTATCCACTGAAGCTTTCTTT
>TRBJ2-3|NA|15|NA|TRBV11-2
CASSPQAVGTDTQYF
TGTGCCAGCAGCCCCCAAGCGGTCGGCACAGATACGCAGTATTTT
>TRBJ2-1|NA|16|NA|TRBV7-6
CASSLWRSQGSNEQFF
TGTGCCAGCAGCTTATGGCGGTCGCAGGGGAGCAATGAGCAGTTCTTC
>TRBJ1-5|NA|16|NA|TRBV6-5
CASSYSGRGSNQPQHF
TGTGCCAGCAGTTACTCTGGCAGGGGTAGCAATCAGCCCCAGCATTTT
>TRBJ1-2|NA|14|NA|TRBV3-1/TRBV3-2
CASSRGGALNGYTF
TGTGCCAGCAGCCGGGGTGGGGCCCTCAATGGCTACACCTTC
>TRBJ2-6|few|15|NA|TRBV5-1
CASSLAGPGANVLTF
TGCGCCAGCAGCTTGGCAGGGCCTGGGGCCAACGTCCTGACTTTC
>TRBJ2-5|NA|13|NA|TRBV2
CASKASRQETQYF
TGTGCCAGCAAGGCTAGCAGACAAGAGACCCAGTACTTC
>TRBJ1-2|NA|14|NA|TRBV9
CASSATGQPYGYTF
TGTGCCAGCAGCGCCACGGGACAACCTTATGGCTACACCTTC
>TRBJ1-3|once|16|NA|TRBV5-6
CASSTLPREAGNTIYF
TGTGCCAGCAGCACCCTGCCCAGGGAGGCTGGAAACACCATATATTTT
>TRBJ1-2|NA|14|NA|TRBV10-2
CASSDLGENYGYTF
TGCGCCAGCAGTGATTTAGGGGAAAACTATGGCTACACCTTC
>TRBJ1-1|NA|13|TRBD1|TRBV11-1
CASSLTGGSEAFF
TGTGCCAGCAGCTTAACAGGGGGCTCTGAAGCTTTCTTT
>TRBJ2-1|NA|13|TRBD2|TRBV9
CASTGLAGVEQFF
TGTGCCAGCACGGGGCTAGCGGGGGTTGAGCAGTTCTTC
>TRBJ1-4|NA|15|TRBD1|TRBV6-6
CASRPRQGLGEKLFF
TGTGCCAGCAGACCGCGACAGGGGCTCGGAGAAAAACTGTTTTTT
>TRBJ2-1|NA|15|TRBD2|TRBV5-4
CASSTHGLGYNEQFF
TGTGCCAGCAGCACCCACGGACTAGGGTACAATGAGCAGTTCTTC
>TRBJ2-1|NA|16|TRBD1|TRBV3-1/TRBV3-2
CASSQARGQGIDEQFF
TGTGCCAGCAGCCAAGCTCGTGGACAGGGTATCGATGAGCAGTTCTTC
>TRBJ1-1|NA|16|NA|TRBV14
CASSQEIGELSTEAFF
TGTGCCAGCAGCCAAGAAATAGGGGAATTGAGCACTGAAGCTTTCTTT
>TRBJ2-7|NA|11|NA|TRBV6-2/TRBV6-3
CASSLNYEQYF
TGTGCCAGCAGTTTAAACTACGAGCAGTACTTC
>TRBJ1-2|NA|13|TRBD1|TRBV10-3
CAISGTGGDGYTF
TGTGCCATCAGCGGGACAGGGGGAGATGGCTACACCTTC
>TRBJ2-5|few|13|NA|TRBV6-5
CASSPLALETQYF
TGTGCCAGCAGCCCCCTAGCGTTGGAGACCCAGTACTTC
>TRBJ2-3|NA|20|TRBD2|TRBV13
CASSSRLAGGRYPSTDTQYF
TGTGCCAGCAGCTCCCGACTAGCGGGAGGCCGATACCCTAGCACAGATACGCAGTATTTT
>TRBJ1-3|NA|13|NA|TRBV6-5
CASVWTARNTIYF
TGTGCCAGCGTATGGACAGCCAGAAACACCATATATTTT
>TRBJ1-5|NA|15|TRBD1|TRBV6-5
CASSYSTGSNQPQHF
TGTGCCAGCAGTTACTCGACAGGGAGCAATCAGCCCCAGCATTTT
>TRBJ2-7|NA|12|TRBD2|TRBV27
CASSLTSGTLRF
TGTGCCAGCAGTTTAACTAGCGGGACCTTGAGGTTC
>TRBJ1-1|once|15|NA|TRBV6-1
CASSEAYRVNTEAFF
TGTGCCAGCAGTGAAGCCTACAGGGTGAACACTGAAGCTTTCTTT
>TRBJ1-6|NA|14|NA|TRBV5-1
CASSQGHARSPLHF
TGCGCCAGCAGCCAGGGACATGCTCGCTCACCCCTCCACTTT
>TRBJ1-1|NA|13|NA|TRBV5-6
CASSLIGDTEAFF
TGTGCCAGCAGCTTGATCGGAGACACTGAAGCTTTCTTT
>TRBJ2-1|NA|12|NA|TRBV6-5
CASKTSFHEQFF
TGTGCCAGCAAGACTAGTTTCCATGAGCAGTTCTTC
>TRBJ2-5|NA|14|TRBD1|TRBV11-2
CASSAYRGQETQYF
TGTGCCAGCAGCGCCTACAGGGGTCAAGAGACCCAGTACTTC
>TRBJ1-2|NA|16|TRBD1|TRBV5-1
CASSQGDGLQGPGYTF
TGCGCCAGCAGCCAGGGGGATGGTCTACAGGGCCCCGGCTACACCTTC
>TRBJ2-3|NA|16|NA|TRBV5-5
CASSLAFWGETDTQYF
TGTGCCAGCAGCTTGGCCTTTTGGGGGGAAACAGATACGCAGTATTTT
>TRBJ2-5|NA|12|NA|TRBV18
CASSQPGQGPDF
TGTGCCAGCTCACAACCGGGGCAGGGTCCCGACTTC
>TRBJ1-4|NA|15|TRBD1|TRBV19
CASSIGTGENEKLFF
TGTGCCAGTAGTATAGGGACAGGGGAAAATGAAAAACTGTTTTTT
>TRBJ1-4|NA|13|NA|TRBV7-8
CASSPGQYEKLFF
TGTGCCAGCAGCCCCGGACAGTATGAAAAACTGTTTTTT
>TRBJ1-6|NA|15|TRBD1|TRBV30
CAWSQDRGNNSPLHF
TGTGCCTGGAGTCAAGACAGGGGGAATAATTCACCCCTCCACTTT